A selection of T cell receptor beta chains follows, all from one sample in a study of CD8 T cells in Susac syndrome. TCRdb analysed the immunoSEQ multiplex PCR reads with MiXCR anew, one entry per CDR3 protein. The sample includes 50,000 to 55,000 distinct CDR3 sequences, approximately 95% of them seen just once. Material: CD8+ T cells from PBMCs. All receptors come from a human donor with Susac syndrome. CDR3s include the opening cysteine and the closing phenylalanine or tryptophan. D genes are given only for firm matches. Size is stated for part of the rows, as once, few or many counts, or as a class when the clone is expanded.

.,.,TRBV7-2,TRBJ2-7,TGTGCCAGCAGCCGGACAGTCTTCTACGAGCAGTACTTC,CASSRTVFYEQYF
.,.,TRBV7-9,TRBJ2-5,TGTGCCAGCAGCCCTGGACTTCGCCAAGAGACCCAGTACTTC,CASSPGLRQETQYF
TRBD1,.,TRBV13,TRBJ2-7,TGTGCCAGCAGCTCGACAGGGAACCCTCGGCGCTACGAGCAGTACTTC,CASSSTGNPRRYEQYF
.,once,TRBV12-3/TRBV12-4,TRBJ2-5,TGTGCCAGCAGTTCCTTCAGGAGACAGGCGCTTGGGTACCAAGAGACCCAGTACTTC,CASSSFRRQALGYQETQYF
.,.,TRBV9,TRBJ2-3,TGTGCCAGCAGCCCGAGTGGGGGGAACACAGATACGCAGTATTTT,CASSPSGGNTDTQYF
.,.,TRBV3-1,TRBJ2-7,TGTGCCAGCAGCCAAGGGATATACTACGAGCAGTACTTC,CASSQGIYYEQYF
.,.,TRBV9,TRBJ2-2,TGTGCCAGCAGGAAGGGGGCCGGGGAGCTGTTTTTT,CASRKGAGELFF
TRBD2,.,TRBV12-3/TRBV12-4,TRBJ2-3,TGTGCCAGCACCTCGAGCGGGGGGGCCGCAGATACGCAGTATTTT,CASTSSGGAADTQYF
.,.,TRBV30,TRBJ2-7,TGTGCCTGGAGTGTGTGGGGCTACGAGCAGTACTTC,CAWSVWGYEQYF
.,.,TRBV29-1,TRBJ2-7,TGCAGCGTTGCGGAGTCAGGGGCCTACGAGCAGTACTTC,CSVAESGAYEQYF
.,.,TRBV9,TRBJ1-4,TGTGCCAGCAGCGCTCAGGGGACGACTAATGAAAAACTGTTTTTT,CASSAQGTTNEKLFF
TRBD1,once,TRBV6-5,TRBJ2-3,TGTGCCAGCAGCCCTACAGGGGGCACAGATACGCAGTATTTT,CASSPTGGTDTQYF
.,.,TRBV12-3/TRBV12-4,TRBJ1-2,TGTGCCAGCACCCTCCGCCGGGACACTGTATTCTATGGCTACACCTTC,CASTLRRDTVFYGYTF
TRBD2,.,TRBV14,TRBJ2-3,TGTGCCAGCAGCCACTCTAAGCGGGGGCCATACACAGATACGCAGTATTTT,CASSHSKRGPYTDTQYF
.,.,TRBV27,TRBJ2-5,TGTGCCAGCAGTCCTTATGGCGTGGGTCAAGAGACCCAGTACTTC,CASSPYGVGQETQYF
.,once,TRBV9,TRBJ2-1,TGTGCCAGCAGCGTAGAGGGGGGGGCCTACAATGAGCAGTTCTTC,CASSVEGGAYNEQFF
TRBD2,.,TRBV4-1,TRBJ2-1,TGCGCCAGCAGCCAAGCGGGGGGGTCCTACAATGAGCAGTTCTTC,CASSQAGGSYNEQFF
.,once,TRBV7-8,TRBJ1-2,TGTGCCAGCAGCTTAGTATCTCCCACGACAGAACGCTATGGCTACACCTTC,CASSLVSPTTERYGYTF
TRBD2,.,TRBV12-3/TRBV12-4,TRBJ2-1,TGTGCCAGCAGTCCTCAACCACTAGCGGGGGGGGAGTCCTACAATGAGCAGTTCTTC,CASSPQPLAGGESYNEQFF
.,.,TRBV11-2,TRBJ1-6,TGTGCCAGCAGCTTCCCAGGCAGCTATTCACCCCTCCACTTT,CASSFPGSYSPLHF
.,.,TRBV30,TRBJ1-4,TGTGCCTGGAGTGCGGGTAATGAAAAACTGTTTTTT,CAWSAGNEKLFF
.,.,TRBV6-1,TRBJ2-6,TGTGCCAGCAGTGCTACGGGGGACTCTGGGGCCAACGTCCTGACTTTC,CASSATGDSGANVLTF
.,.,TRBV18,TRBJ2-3,TGTGCCAGCTCATCCGGACAGTCTAGCACAGATACGCAGTATTTT,CASSSGQSSTDTQYF
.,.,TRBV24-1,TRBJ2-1,TGTGCCACCAGTGGGGACAACTCCTACAATGAGCAGTTCTTC,CATSGDNSYNEQFF
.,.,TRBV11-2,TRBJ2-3,TGTGCCAGCAGCTTGGGTTCAGATACGCAGTATTTT,CASSLGSDTQYF
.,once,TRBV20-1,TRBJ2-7,TGCAGTGCCCCAGGCCGGGGCCCGTGGGAGCAGTACTTC,CSAPGRGPWEQYF
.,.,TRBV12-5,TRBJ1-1,TGTGCTAGTGGTTTGGCGTCCAGAGAAGCTTTCTTT,CASGLASREAFF
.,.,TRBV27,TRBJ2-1,TGTGCCAGCAGTTTATCGACCTCTTACAATGAGCAGTTCTTC,CASSLSTSYNEQFF
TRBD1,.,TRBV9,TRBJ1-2,TGTGCCAGCAGCGTCCCGGGACAGGGAAATTATGGCTACACCTTC,CASSVPGQGNYGYTF
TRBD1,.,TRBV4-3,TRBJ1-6,TGCGCCAGCAGCCAAGATCGGGACAGGGTCTATTCACCCCTCCACTTT,CASSQDRDRVYSPLHF